There are a few counts of the clone carrying this T cell receptor (beta chain). Antigen: not known. Assay used: immunoSEQ multiplex PCR; TCRdb lists only in-frame clones, some missing. The sample shows 25,000 to 35,000 clones, approximately 83% of them seen only once. The CDR3 spans 17 residues. V trimming: 0 bases; J trimming: 7 bases; junction bases outside the gene matches: 10. The germline gives CDR1 SEHNR, CDR2 FQNEAQ (reference sequence). This sample was included in a study of vaccination effects on CD4 cells after COVID-19. Viral peptide pool expansion of antigen-specific CD4+ T cells preceded sequencing in the ViraFEST assay. Upon completion of roughly ten days in culture, CD4+ T cells were isolated. The vaccine given was either BNT162b2 or mRNA-1273, in two doses. Among the vaccine recipients, none had a prior SARS-CoV-2 infection, and nucleocapsid antibodies were negative.

The material sequenced was CD4+ T cells from PBMCs cultured with HCoV-NL63 spike peptides, taken after COVID-19 vaccination. The chain employs TRBV7-9 and TRBJ2-1; TRBD1 aligns across 9 bases. The receptor was derived from a human donor who received a COVID-19 vaccine. Some clones in this sample may be carry-over from other donors' samples. CDR3 bases: TGTGCCAGCAGCTTAGCACGGGACAGGGTAGCTCGGAATGAGCAGTTCTTC. Amino acid sequence: CASSLARDRVARNEQFF.